A selection of T cell receptor beta chains follows, all from one sample in a study of CD8 T cells in ankylosing spondylitis. TCRdb called the 5' RACE reads again in MiXCR, with one record for every CDR3 protein. The data contain some 250,000 distinct CDR3 sequences, over 8.5% of them singletons. The sequenced sample was blood, either unsorted or a sorted T cell fraction (not recorded which). These receptor sequences come from a male donor with ankylosing spondylitis or in good health (not recorded which). Both conserved end residues are part of each CDR3. The order of the fields is CDR3 length, J gene, V gene, clone size, D gene, CDR3 protein, CDR3 DNA. A D gene is named only where the DNA matches it firmly. The listing skips clone size in some rows; elsewhere it reads once, few, many or a size class.

15 TRBJ2-2 TRBV29-1 many TRBD2 CSVSELAPNTGELFF TGCAGCGTCAGTGAACTAGCGCCCAACACCGGGGAGCTGTTTTTT
15 TRBJ1-1 TRBV7-2 once NA CASSLRGRGGTEAFF TGTGCCAGCAGCCTCCGGGGCAGGGGAGGCACTGAAGCTTTCTTT
14 TRBJ1-1 TRBV20-1 many NA CSAPQASGVDEAFF TGCAGTGCGCCACAAGCATCAGGGGTCGATGAAGCTTTCTTT
15 TRBJ2-1 TRBV5-1 NA TRBD2 CASSLAASGLNEQFF TGCGCCAGCAGCTTGGCTGCTAGCGGTCTCAATGAGCAGTTCTTC
19 TRBJ2-2 TRBV5-1 many TRBD1 CASSDPPGTGEWGAGELFF TGCGCCAGCAGCGACCCCCCCGGGACAGGGGAGTGGGGCGCCGGGGAGCTGTTTTTT
15 TRBJ2-2 TRBV7-3 NA NA CASSFLQTETGELFF TGTGCCAGCAGCTTTCTACAGACTGAGACCGGGGAGCTGTTTTTT
16 TRBJ2-2 TRBV5-1 many NA CASSLVRALNTGELFF TGCGCCAGCAGCTTGGTTCGGGCCTTGAACACCGGGGAGCTGTTTTTT
13 TRBJ2-1 TRBV3-1 few NA CASSQAGRSEQFF TGTGCCAGCAGCCAGGCAGGACGAAGTGAGCAGTTCTTC
14 TRBJ1-1 TRBV5-1 many NA CASSLAPGLVEAFF TGCGCCAGCAGCTTGGCCCCGGGCCTGGTTGAAGCTTTCTTT
15 TRBJ2-5 TRBV20-1 NA TRBD2 CSARPGLAVQETQYF TGCAGTGCCCGACCGGGACTAGCGGTACAAGAGACCCAGTACTTC
13 TRBJ1-1 TRBV10-1 many NA CASSFTGATEAFF TGCGCCAGCAGTTTCACGGGGGCCACTGAAGCTTTCTTT
14 TRBJ1-6 TRBV15 many NA CATSFGFNDSPLHF TGTGCCACCAGCTTCGGTTTTAATGATTCACCCCTCCACTTT
13 TRBJ1-5 TRBV10-3 many NA CATDAGSNQPQHF TGTGCCACCGATGCCGGATCCAATCAGCCCCAGCATTTT
15 TRBJ1-1 TRBV12-5 NA NA CASGLVGPGNTEAFF TGTGCTAGTGGTTTGGTAGGCCCGGGAAACACTGAAGCTTTCTTT
16 TRBJ2-3 TRBV7-9 many TRBD2 CASSLGTSGSTDTQYF TGTGCCAGCAGCTTAGGTACTAGCGGGAGCACAGATACGCAGTATTTT
15 TRBJ2-5 TRBV10-3 few NA CAISGASGVTETQYF TGTGCCATCAGTGGGGCGTCGGGAGTTACAGAGACCCAGTACTTC
13 TRBJ2-5 TRBV29-1 many NA CSAVRRGRETQYF TGCAGCGCCGTGAGGCGGGGCCGAGAGACCCAGTACTTC
20 TRBJ2-1 TRBV21-1 few NA CASSNVGQEGCGSSYNEQFF TGTGCCAGCAGCAATGTTGGGCAGGAGGGATGCGGGAGCTCCTACAATGAGCAGTTCTTC
13 TRBJ2-7 TRBV7-3 few NA CASSAGSAYEQYF TGTGCCAGCAGCGCCGGGTCTGCCTACGAGCAGTACTTC
16 TRBJ2-2 TRBV9 many NA CASSPRGDRNTGELFF TGTGCCAGCAGCCCCAGGGGGGACCGAAACACCGGGGAGCTGTTTTTT
14 TRBJ1-1 TRBV12-3/TRBV12-4 few NA CASTSPGGGGEAFF TGTGCCAGCACGAGCCCGGGGGGGGGAGGTGAAGCTTTCTTT
15 TRBJ1-3 TRBV12-3/TRBV12-4 many NA CASSLSRGSGNTIYF TGTGCCAGCAGTTTATCCAGGGGCTCTGGAAACACCATATATTTT
13 TRBJ2-5 TRBV15 few NA CATSEDLAASQYF TGTGCCACCAGCGAGGACTTGGCGGCGTCCCAGTACTTC
15 TRBJ2-7 TRBV4-2 many NA CASSQEASPLYEQYF TGTGCCAGCAGCCAAGAAGCTAGCCCGCTCTACGAGCAGTACTTC
13 TRBJ1-1 TRBV12-3/TRBV12-4 many NA CASSLGRVAEAFF TGTGCCAGCAGTTTAGGCAGGGTCGCTGAAGCTTTCTTT
17 TRBJ2-7 TRBV5-1 many NA CASRFFPRGKAPYEQYF TGCGCCAGCAGGTTCTTCCCCAGGGGAAAGGCCCCCTACGAGCAGTACTTC
17 TRBJ2-7 TRBV3-1 NA NA CASSQAYVTWGAYEQYF TGTGCCAGCAGCCAAGCTTATGTTACTTGGGGGGCCTACGAGCAGTACTTC
16 TRBJ2-5 TRBV7-2 many TRBD2 CASSPTSGGAMKTQYF TGTGCCAGCAGCCCCACTAGCGGGGGGGCCATGAAGACCCAGTACTTC
14 TRBJ1-1 TRBV28 many TRBD1 CASGSGQGATEAFF TGTGCCAGCGGCTCTGGACAGGGGGCCACTGAAGCTTTCTTT
16 TRBJ2-3 TRBV7-9 many NA CASSLLAAQASDTQYF TGTGCCAGCAGCTTACTAGCTGCCCAGGCTTCAGATACGCAGTATTTT
18 TRBJ2-5 TRBV24-1 NA TRBD2 CATSASGLAGGRGETQYF TGTGCCACCAGTGCATCCGGACTAGCGGGAGGCCGGGGGGAGACCCAGTACTTC
13 TRBJ1-1 TRBV29-1 many NA CSVEPGVGTEAFF TGCAGCGTTGAACCGGGGGTAGGCACTGAAGCTTTCTTT
15 TRBJ2-1 TRBV6-1 few TRBD2 CASTPPMAGANEQFF TGTGCCAGCACTCCTCCAATGGCGGGAGCGAATGAGCAGTTCTTC
15 TRBJ1-1 TRBV4-1 many NA CASSLSPIPDAEAFF TGCGCCAGCAGCCTAAGCCCGATACCTGACGCTGAAGCTTTCTTT
17 TRBJ1-1 TRBV7-2 NA NA CASSLARTALMNTEAFF TGTGCCAGCAGCTTAGCACGGACAGCCCTCATGAACACTGAAGCTTTCTTT
14 TRBJ2-1 TRBV19 many NA CASAHGPLANEQFF TGTGCCAGCGCCCACGGACCCCTCGCTAATGAGCAGTTCTTC
12 TRBJ1-1 TRBV6-1 many NA CASSPMNTEAFF TGTGCCAGCAGTCCCATGAACACTGAAGCTTTCTTT
15 TRBJ2-7 TRBV20-1 NA TRBD1 CSARVGDRVTYEQYF TGCAGTGCTAGAGTAGGTGACAGGGTGACTTACGAGCAGTACTTC
15 TRBJ2-5 TRBV7-2 many NA CASSLGRGPQETQYF TGTGCCAGCAGCTTAGGACGGGGCCCTCAAGAGACCCAGTACTTC